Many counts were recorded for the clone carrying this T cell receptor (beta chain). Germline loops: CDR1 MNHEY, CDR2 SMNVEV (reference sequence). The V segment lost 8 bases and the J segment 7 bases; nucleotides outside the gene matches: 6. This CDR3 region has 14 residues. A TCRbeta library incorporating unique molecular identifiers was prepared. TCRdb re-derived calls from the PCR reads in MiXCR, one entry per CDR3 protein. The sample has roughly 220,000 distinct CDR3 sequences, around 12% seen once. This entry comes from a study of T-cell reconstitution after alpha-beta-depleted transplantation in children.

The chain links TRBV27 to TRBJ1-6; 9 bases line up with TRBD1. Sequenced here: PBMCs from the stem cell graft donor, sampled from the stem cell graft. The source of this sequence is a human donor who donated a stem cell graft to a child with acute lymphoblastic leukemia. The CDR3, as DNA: TGTGCCAGCGGAAGGGACAGGGACAATTCACCCCTCCACTTT. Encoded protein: CASGRDRDNSPLHF.